One and the same sample provided the 28 T cell receptor beta chains below, sequenced in a study of CXCR3-negative and CXCR3-positive naive CD8 T cells. Study findings and constraints: Naive CXCR3-positive cells had TRB CDR3s more hydrophobic than those of CXCR3-negative naive cells.

The libraries of TRB cDNA were constructed through 5' RACE using UMI labels. TCRdb reanalyzed the 5' RACE reads, giving one entry per CDR3 protein sequence and no DNA. Its table records 110,000 or so distinct CDR3 sequences. These receptors' targets are unknown. The sample was naive CXCR3+ CD8+ T cells from blood. Subset given: CD45RO-CCR7+CD27+CD95- naive CD8+ T cells expressing CXCR3 (TNR3+). All receptors derive from a human donor in good health. Some clones in this sample may be carry-over from other donors' samples.

The V and J genes are TRBV5-5 and TRBJ2-5; TCRdb indicates TRBD1, and absent DNA this call remains unverified. The CDR3 spans 14 residues. CDR1 SGHKS and CDR2 YYEKEE come from the germline V gene (reference sequence). CDR3 in amino acids: CASSLGTGVEAQYF.

The chain joins TRBV29-1 to TRBJ2-7; no DNA is available, so the TRBD1 call from TCRdb remains unchecked. The CDR3 covers 14 residues. The V gene's germline CDR1 is SQVTM and CDR2 ANQGSEA. CDR3 sequence reads: CSVLARDRFYEQYF.

V is TRBV10-3 and J is TRBJ1-2. Germline V gene data show CDR1 as ENHRY and CDR2 as SYGVKD. CDR3 size: 16 residues. CDR3 region: CAITEDESNANYGYTF.

The rearrangement uses TRBV15 and TRBJ1-5; the D call from TCRdb, TRBD1, cannot be confirmed without DNA. Per the germline V gene, CDR1 is LNHNV and CDR2 is YYDKDF (reference sequence). There are 15 residues in the CDR3. The CDR3 here is CATSREGEGNQPQHF.

This sequence joins TRBV12-3 or TRBV12-4 and TRBJ2-6. The CDR3 length is 18 residues. The CDR3 reads CASSFLRTGDSGANVLTF.

The chain recombines TRBV11-3 with TRBJ2-1; the TCRdb call, TRBD2, lacks DNA for checking. Per the germline V gene, CDR1 is SGHNT and CDR2 is YENEEA. The CDR3 consists of 17 residues. CDR3 region: CASSLDGLAGLYNEQFF.

The chain uses TRBV20-1 and TRBJ2-1; TCRdb outputs TRBD1, but without DNA this stays unchecked. Germline loops: CDR1 DFQATT, CDR2 SNEGSKA (reference sequence). This CDR3 is built from 16 residues. The CDR3: CSAFSGTGVRYNEQFF.

The chain combines TRBV20-1 with TRBJ2-7; with no DNA, the TCRdb D assignment of TRBD1 cannot be verified. Germline-derived CDR1 and CDR2 are DFQATT and SNEGSKA (reference sequence). This CDR3 has 18 amino acids. The CDR3 is CSARDTPAPRGSLYEQYF.

The chain couples TRBV2 to TRBJ2-7; there is no DNA to check the TCRdb D call of TRBD1. The CDR3 loop spans 15 amino acids. Germline V gene sequence: CDR1 SNHLY, CDR2 FYNNEI. CDR3 amino acids: CASLPSGQVPYEQYF.

This rearrangement joins TRBV12-3 or TRBV12-4 to TRBJ2-7; TCRdb's D call, TRBD1, is unchecked because there is no DNA. The CDR3 has 12 residues. This CDR3 is CACRGGSDEQYF.

The chain carries TRBV12-3 or TRBV12-4 and TRBJ2-1; checking the TCRdb D call of TRBD1 is not possible without DNA. The CDR3 length is 16 residues. CDR3 residues: CASTPGQGSSYNEQFF.

The rearrangement uses TRBV27 and TRBJ1-1; without DNA, the TCRdb call of TRBD1 cannot be checked. The CDR3 has 14 residues. The germline V gene encodes CDR1 MNHEY and CDR2 SMNVEV (reference sequence). This CDR3 reads CASKPIGGDPEAFF.

The chain employs TRBV20-1 and TRBJ2-7; TCRdb's assignment of TRBD2 cannot be checked, as there is no DNA. The CDR3 is 13 amino acids. The germline CDR1 and CDR2 sequences are DFQATT and SNEGSKA (reference sequence). The CDR3 here is CSASPAGAYEQYF.

The chain combines TRBV12-3 or TRBV12-4 with TRBJ2-5; TCRdb outputs TRBD2, but without DNA this stays unchecked. There are 15 residues in the CDR3. This CDR3 reads CASSDPGTSGETQYF.

The chain links TRBV5-1 to TRBJ2-1; TCRdb calls TRBD2, which cannot be checked without DNA. The CDR3 totals 18 residues. Germline loops: CDR1 SGHRS, CDR2 YFSETQ. The CDR3 loop reads CASSAFPQTSGVPNEQFF.

This chain joins TRBV28 and TRBJ2-1. The CDR3 is 13 amino acids. Germline V gene sequence: CDR1 MDHEN, CDR2 SYDVKM. The CDR3 region is CASSFRKYNEQFF. The full variable domain, completed using reference TRBV28 and TRBJ2-1, is DVKVTQSSRYLVKRTGEKVFLECVQDMDHENMFWYRQDPGLGLRLIYFSYDVKMKEKGDIPEGYSVSREKKERFSLILESASTNQTSMYLCASSFRKYNEQFFGPGTRLTVL.

The V and J genes are TRBV12-3 or TRBV12-4 and TRBJ1-2. The CDR3 extends over 16 amino acids. CDR3 residues: CASRSTTWTDNYGYTF.

CDR3: CASSWRAGNTGELFF. The genes are TRBV11-2 and TRBJ2-2; TCRdb picks TRBD2, but there is no DNA to check that call. The CDR3 consists of 15 residues. Germline V gives CDR1 SGHAT, CDR2 FQNNGV.

The chain links TRBV5-1 to TRBJ2-7; TCRdb outputs TRBD1, but without DNA this stays unchecked. The CDR3 has 14 amino acids. Germline V gene sequence: CDR1 SGHRS, CDR2 YFSETQ. The CDR3: CASSTGVDLFEQYF.

This chain joins TRBV19 and TRBJ2-1; TCRdb's assignment of TRBD1 cannot be checked, as there is no DNA. The CDR3 extends over 15 amino acids. Germline CDR1 reads LNHDA; CDR2 reads SQIVND (reference sequence). The CDR3 loop is CASMGGFSSYNEQFF.

This sequence joins TRBV7-9 and TRBJ2-1; TCRdb names TRBD2, which stays unverified in the absence of DNA. The CDR3 length is 14 residues. Germline CDR1 and CDR2: SEHNR and FQNEAQ (reference sequence). CDR3 amino acids: CASSSPLAGGVQFF.

This chain connects TRBV12-3 or TRBV12-4 to TRBJ2-7. CDR3 length: 17 residues. CDR3 sequence: CASSLEYGVGSAYEQYF.

This chain joins TRBV4-2 and TRBJ2-7; TCRdb calls TRBD1, which cannot be checked without DNA. The CDR3 loop spans 16 amino acids. The V gene's germline CDR1 is LGHNA and CDR2 YNFKEQ. Here the CDR3 reads CASSPGRGGGAHEQYF.

The rearrangement uses TRBV6-2 or TRBV6-3 and TRBJ2-1. Germline CDR1 is MNHEY and CDR2 is SVGEGT. The CDR3 extends over 16 amino acids. The CDR3 spells CASSYMVAGSYNEQFF.

V and J are TRBV28 and TRBJ2-7; TCRdb indicates TRBD1, and absent DNA this call remains unverified. Germline CDR1 is MDHEN and CDR2 is SYDVKM. This CDR3 region has 15 residues. This CDR3 is CASSLTGTGLYEQYF. Together with reference TRBV28 and TRBJ2-7, the CDR3 gives the full variable domain: DVKVTQSSRYLVKRTGEKVFLECVQDMDHENMFWYRQDPGLGLRLIYFSYDVKMKEKGDIPEGYSVSREKKERFSLILESASTNQTSMYLCASSLTGTGLYEQYFGPGTRLTVT.

The gene calls are TRBV7-9 and TRBJ1-5; TCRdb reports TRBD1, a call that lacks DNA to check it against. CDR1 is SEHNR, CDR2 FQNEAQ, per germline (reference sequence). CDR3 length equals 17 residues. The CDR3 protein is CASSFEQGTQFGQPQHF.

This sequence joins TRBV6-6 and TRBJ2-1. The CDR3 has 12 amino acids. In germline, CDR1 is MNHNY, CDR2 SVGAGI (reference sequence). This CDR3 is CASTSELNEQFF.

The rearrangement joins TRBV7-3 to TRBJ2-1; checking the TCRdb D call of TRBD1 is not possible without DNA. Germline V gene data show CDR1 as SGHTA and CDR2 as FQGTGA. This CDR3 region has 15 residues. The CDR3 protein is CASRDGHRPYNEQFF.